This T cell receptor (beta chain) was observed in a study of STAT5B mutations in CD4+ large granular lymphocyte leukemia. Findings and caveats of the study: Without HLA matching, higher CD4+ than CD8+ T-LGLL clonality could reflect small sample size. 25% of private leukemic clonotypes occurred rarely in other patients' non-leukemic repertoires.

CDR1 DFQATT and CDR2 SNEGSKA come from the germline V gene (reference sequence). V was shortened by 0 bases and J by 7 bases, with 6 bases between the two germline ends. The CDR3 has 11 residues. Clones were read by immunoSEQ multiplex PCR, and TCRdb kept only the in-frame ones, dropping some. Of approximately 20,000 clones listed, around 76% are singletons. This clone was counted between two and nine times. What it binds is unknown. The chain employs TRBV20-1 and TRBJ1-1, with D hard to call. Specimen: CD4+ T cells from blood buffy coats. This sequence originates from a human donor in good health. The CDR3 here is CSARDLGEAFF. The CDR3 DNA reads TGCAGTGCTAGAGATTTGGGTGAAGCTTTCTTT.